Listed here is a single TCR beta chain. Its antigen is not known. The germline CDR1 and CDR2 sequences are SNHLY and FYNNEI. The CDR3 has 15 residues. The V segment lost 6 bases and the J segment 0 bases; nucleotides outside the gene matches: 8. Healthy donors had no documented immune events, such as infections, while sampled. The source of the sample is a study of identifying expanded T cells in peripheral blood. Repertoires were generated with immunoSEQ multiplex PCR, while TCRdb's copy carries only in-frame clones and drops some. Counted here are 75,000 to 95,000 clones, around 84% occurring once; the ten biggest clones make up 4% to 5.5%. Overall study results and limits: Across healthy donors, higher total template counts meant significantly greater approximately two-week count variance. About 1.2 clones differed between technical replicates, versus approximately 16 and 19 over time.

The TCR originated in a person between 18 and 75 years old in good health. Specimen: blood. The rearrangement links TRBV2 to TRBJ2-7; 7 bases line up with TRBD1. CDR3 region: CASRNRGSFSYEQYF. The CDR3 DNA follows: TGTGCCAGCAGAAACAGGGGAAGTTTCTCCTACGAGCAGTACTTC.